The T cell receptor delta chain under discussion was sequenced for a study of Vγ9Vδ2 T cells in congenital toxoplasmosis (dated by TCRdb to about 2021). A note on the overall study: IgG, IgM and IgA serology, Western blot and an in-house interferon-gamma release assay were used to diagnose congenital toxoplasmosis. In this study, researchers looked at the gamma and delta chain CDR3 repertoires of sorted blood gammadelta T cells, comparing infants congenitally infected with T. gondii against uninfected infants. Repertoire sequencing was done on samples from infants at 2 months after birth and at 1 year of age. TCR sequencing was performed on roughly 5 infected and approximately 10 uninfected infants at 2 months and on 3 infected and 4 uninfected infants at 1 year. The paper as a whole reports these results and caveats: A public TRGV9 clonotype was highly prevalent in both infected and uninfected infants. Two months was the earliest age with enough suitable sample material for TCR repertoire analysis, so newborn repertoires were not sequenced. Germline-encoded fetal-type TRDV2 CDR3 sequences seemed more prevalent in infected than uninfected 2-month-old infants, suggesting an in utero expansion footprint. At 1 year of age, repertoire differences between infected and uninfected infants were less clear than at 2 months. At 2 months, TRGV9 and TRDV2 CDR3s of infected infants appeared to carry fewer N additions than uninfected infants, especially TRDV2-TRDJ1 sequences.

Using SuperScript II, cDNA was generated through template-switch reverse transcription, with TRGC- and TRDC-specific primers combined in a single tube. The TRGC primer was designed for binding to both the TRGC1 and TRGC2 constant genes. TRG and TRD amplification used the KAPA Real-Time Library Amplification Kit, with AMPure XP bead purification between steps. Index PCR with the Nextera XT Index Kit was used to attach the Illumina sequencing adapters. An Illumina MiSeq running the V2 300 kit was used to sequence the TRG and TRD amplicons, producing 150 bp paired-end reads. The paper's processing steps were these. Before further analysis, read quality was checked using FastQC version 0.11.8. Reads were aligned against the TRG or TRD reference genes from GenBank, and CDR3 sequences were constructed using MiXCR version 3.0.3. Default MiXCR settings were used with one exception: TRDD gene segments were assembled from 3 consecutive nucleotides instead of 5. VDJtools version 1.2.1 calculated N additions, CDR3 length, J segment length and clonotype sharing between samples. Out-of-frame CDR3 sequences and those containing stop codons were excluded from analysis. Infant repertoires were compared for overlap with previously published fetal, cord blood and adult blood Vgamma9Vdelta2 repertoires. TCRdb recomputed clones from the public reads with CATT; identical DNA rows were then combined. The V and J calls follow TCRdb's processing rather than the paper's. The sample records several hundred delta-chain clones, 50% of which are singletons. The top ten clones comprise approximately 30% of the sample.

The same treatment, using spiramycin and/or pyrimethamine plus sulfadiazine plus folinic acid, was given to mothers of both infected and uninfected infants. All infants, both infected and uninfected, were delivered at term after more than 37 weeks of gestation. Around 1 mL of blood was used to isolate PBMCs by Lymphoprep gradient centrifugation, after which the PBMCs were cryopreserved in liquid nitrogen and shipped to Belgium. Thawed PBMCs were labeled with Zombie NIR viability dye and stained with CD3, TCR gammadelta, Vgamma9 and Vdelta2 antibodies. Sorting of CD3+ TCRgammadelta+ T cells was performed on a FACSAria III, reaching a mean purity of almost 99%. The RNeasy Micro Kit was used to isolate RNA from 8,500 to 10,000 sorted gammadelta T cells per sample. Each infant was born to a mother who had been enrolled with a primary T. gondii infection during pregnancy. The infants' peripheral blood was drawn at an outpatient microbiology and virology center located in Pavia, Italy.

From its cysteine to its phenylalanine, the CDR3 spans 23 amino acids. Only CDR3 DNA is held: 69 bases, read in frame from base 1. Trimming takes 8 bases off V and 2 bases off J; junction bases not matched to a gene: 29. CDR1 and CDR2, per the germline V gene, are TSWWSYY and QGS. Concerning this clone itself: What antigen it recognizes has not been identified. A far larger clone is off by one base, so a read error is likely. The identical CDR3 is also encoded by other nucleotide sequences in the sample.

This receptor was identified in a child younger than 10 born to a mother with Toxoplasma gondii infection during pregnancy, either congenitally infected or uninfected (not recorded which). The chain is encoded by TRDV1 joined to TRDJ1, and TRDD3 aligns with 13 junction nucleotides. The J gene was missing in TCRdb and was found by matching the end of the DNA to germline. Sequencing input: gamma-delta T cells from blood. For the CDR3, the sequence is CALLVPARVLGDTERLGTDKLIF. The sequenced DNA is TGTGCTCTTCTGGTTCCGGCAAGGGTACTGGGGGATACGGAGCGACTAGGTACCGATAAACTCATCTTT.